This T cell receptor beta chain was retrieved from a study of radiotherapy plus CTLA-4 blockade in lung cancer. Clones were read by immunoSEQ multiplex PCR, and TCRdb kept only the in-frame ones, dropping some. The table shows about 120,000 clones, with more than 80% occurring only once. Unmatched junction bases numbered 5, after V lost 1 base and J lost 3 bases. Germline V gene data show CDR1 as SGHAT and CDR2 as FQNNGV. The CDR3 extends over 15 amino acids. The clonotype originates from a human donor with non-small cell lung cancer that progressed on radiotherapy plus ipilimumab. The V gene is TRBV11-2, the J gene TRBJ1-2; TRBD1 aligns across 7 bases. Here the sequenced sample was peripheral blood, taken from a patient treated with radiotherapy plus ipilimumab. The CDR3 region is CASSLGGGLDYGYTF. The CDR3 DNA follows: TGTGCCAGCAGCTTAGGAGGGGGCTTGGACTATGGCTACACCTTC.